This is a list of T cell receptor beta chains from one sample in a study of beta chain features in type 1 diabetes. Using immunoSEQ multiplex PCR, the repertoire was profiled, and TCRdb retains in-frame clones only, with some absent. The sample yields around 430,000 clones, over 25% seen once. Specimen: naive CD4+ T cells from blood. Every receptor here comes from a man aged 18 to 35 in good health. CDR3s include the opening cysteine and the closing phenylalanine or tryptophan. A D gene is named only where the DNA matches it firmly. Some rows mark clone size as missing; the rest say once, few, many or name a class of expanded clone.

CDR3 length	clone size	D gene	J gene	V gene	CDR3 DNA	CDR3 protein
14	-	-	TRBJ2-3	TRBV7-2	TGTGCCAGCAGCTTAACCGGGACTACAGATACGCAGTATTTT	CASSLTGTTDTQYF
16	-	TRBD1	TRBJ2-2	TRBV5-4	TGTGCCAGCAGCCCTGACAGGGGCGGGGACACCGGGGAGCTGTTTTTT	CASSPDRGGDTGELFF
17	few	-	TRBJ1-4	TRBV6-1	TGTGCCAGCAGTGAATCACGTCGGTTCGCAACTAATGAAAAACTGTTTTTT	CASSESRRFATNEKLFF
18	-	-	TRBJ2-3	TRBV4-1	TGCGCCAGCAGCCAAGGTTTGCGGCCTAGCGATAGCACAGATACGCAGTATTTT	CASSQGLRPSDSTDTQYF
13	-	-	TRBJ1-1	TRBV15	TGTGCCACCAGCTTGGGCGTGAACACTGAAGCTTTCTTT	CATSLGVNTEAFF
16	few	-	TRBJ1-4	TRBV29-1	TGCAGCGTTGAAGGGCAAGGATCCAGGGCCCCCGAAAAACTGTTTTTT	CSVEGQGSRAPEKLFF
16	-	TRBD2	TRBJ2-1	TRBV7-2	TGTGCCAGCAGCTTAGTTGCCTTCGCTAGCGGGAGTGAGCAGTTCTTC	CASSLVAFASGSEQFF
15	-	-	TRBJ2-5	TRBV27	TGTGCCAGCAGCAGAAGCGTGGCGGGGCAAGAGACCCAGTACTTC	CASSRSVAGQETQYF
14	few	TRBD2	TRBJ2-7	TRBV29-1	TGCAGCGTAACCGGGACTAGCGGCCCTTACGAGCAGTACTTC	CSVTGTSGPYEQYF
15	-	-	TRBJ1-2	TRBV28	TGTGCCAGCAGTTCGCCCTACAGGCGCCACTATGGCTACACCTTC	CASSSPYRRHYGYTF
12	few	-	TRBJ2-3	TRBV29-1	TGCACCTCATCTAGCGGCACAGATACGCAGTATTTT	CTSSSGTDTQYF
13	few	TRBD1	TRBJ1-1	TRBV18	TGTGCCAGCTCGCGGGACAGGGACACTGAAGCTTTCTTT	CASSRDRDTEAFF
10	once	-	TRBJ2-7	TRBV20-1	TGCAGTGCCCGATCGGGAGAGGAGTACTTC	CSARSGEEYF
14	few	-	TRBJ2-3	TRBV5-6	TGTGCCAGCAGCTTAGGGACTAGCACAGATACGCAGTATTTT	CASSLGTSTDTQYF
15	few	-	TRBJ2-5	TRBV5-4	TGTGCCAGCAGCTTCCAGCTAGGCCAACAAGAGACCCAGTACTTC	CASSFQLGQQETQYF
14	few	TRBD1	TRBJ1-5	TRBV7-9	TGTGCCAGCAGCGGGGACAGGATTGATCAGCCCCAGCATTTT	CASSGDRIDQPQHF
13	-	-	TRBJ2-7	TRBV30	TGTGCCTGGGGCTTGGGATTCTCCTACGAGCAGTACTTC	CAWGLGFSYEQYF
12	few	-	TRBJ1-1	TRBV30	TGTGCCTACGGGAGGCAGAACACTGAAGCTTTCTTT	CAYGRQNTEAFF
11	few	-	TRBJ1-1	TRBV29-1	TGCAGCGTTGAACTGCACACTGAAGCTTTCTTT	CSVELHTEAFF
14	-	-	TRBJ2-1	TRBV5-6	TGTGCCAGCAGCCCGGACGGGTTCTACAATGAGCAGTTCTTC	CASSPDGFYNEQFF
18	few	-	TRBJ2-3	TRBV21-1	TGTGCCAGCAGCAAAGACCAAAACCGGGACAGGCTCACAGATACGCAGTATTTT	CASSKDQNRDRLTDTQYF
16	-	TRBD2	TRBJ2-3	TRBV7-9	TGTGCCAGCAGCTTAGGACTAGCGGGAGACGCAGATACGCAGTATTTT	CASSLGLAGDADTQYF
14	-	-	TRBJ2-7	TRBV2	TGTGCCAGCACACCAGAGTTCAGTGGCTACGAGCAGTACTTC	CASTPEFSGYEQYF
15	-	-	TRBJ2-3	TRBV7-2	TGTGCCAGCCGAGCTGGGTGGGGGAGCGCAGATACGCAGTATTTT	CASRAGWGSADTQYF
13	-	-	TRBJ2-5	TRBV11-3	TGTGCCAGCAGCTTCGGGCTGGTGGAGACCCAGTACTTC	CASSFGLVETQYF
14	-	TRBD1	TRBJ2-3	TRBV9	TGTGCCAGCAGCTCCCGGACAGGGACAGATACGCAGTATTTT	CASSSRTGTDTQYF
14	-	-	TRBJ2-2	TRBV10-3	TGTGCCATCAGTGAACGGCTGAACACCGGGGAGCTGTTTTTT	CAISERLNTGELFF
16	-	TRBD1	TRBJ1-1	TRBV28	TGTGCCAGCACTCTTAGTCCGGGACAGGGTCGGACTGAAGCTTTCTTT	CASTLSPGQGRTEAFF
17	-	TRBD1	TRBJ2-2	TRBV25-1	TGTGCCAGCAGTGAATATGGGCTCTTGACAGGGCCCAAGGAGCTGTTTTTT	CASSEYGLLTGPKELFF
14	once	TRBD1	TRBJ1-4	TRBV27	TGTGCCAGCAGGGGACAGGGGGCTAATGAAAAACTGTTTTTT	CASRGQGANEKLFF
15	few	-	TRBJ2-1	TRBV28	TGTGCCAGCAGTTGGGGCGGAAGCTCCTACAATGAGCAGTTCTTC	CASSWGGSSYNEQFF
14	-	-	TRBJ2-2	TRBV28	TGTGCCAGCAGTATACAGAAATACACCGGGGAGCTGTTTTTT	CASSIQKYTGELFF
12	-	-	TRBJ2-3	TRBV5-1	TGCGCCAGCAGCTTGGACGGAGATACGCAGTATTTT	CASSLDGDTQYF
12	-	-	TRBJ2-7	TRBV10-1	TGCGCCAGCAGCGACCGAAATCTCGAGCAGTACTTC	CASSDRNLEQYF
15	-	-	TRBJ2-1	TRBV7-2	TGTGCCAGCAGCTTGGACTTTAGCTCCTACAATGAGCAGTTCTTC	CASSLDFSSYNEQFF